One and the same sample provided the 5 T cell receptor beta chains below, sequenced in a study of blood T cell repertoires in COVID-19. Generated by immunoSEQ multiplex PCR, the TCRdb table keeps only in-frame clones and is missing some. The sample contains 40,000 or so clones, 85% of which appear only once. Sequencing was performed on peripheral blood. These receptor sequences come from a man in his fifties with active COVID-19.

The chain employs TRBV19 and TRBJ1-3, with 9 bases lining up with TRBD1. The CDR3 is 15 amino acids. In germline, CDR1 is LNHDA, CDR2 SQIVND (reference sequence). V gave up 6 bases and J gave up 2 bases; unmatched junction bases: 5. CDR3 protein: CASRPGQGAGNTIYF. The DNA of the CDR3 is TGTGCCAGTAGGCCGGGACAGGGTGCTGGAAACACCATATATTTT.

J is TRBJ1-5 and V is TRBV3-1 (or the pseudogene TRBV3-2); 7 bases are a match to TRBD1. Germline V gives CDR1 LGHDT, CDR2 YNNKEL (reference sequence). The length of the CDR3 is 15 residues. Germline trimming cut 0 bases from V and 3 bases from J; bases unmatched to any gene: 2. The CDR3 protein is CASSQDRGVNQPQHF. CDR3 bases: TGTGCCAGCAGCCAAGACAGGGGGGTCAATCAGCCCCAGCATTTT.

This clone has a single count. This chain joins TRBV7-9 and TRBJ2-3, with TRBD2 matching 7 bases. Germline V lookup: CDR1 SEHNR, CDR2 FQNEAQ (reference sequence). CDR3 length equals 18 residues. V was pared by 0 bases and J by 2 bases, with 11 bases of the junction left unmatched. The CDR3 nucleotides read TGTGCCAGCAGCTTAGCGCTAATGGAAGCGGGGTTCACAGATACGCAGTATTTT. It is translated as CASSLALMEAGFTDTQYF.

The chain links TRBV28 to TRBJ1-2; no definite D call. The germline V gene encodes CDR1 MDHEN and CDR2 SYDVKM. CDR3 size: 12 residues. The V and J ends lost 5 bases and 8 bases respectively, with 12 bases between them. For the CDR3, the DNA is TGTGCCAGCAGTCCTCGGCCGGGGGGCTACACCTTC. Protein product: CASSPRPGGYTF.

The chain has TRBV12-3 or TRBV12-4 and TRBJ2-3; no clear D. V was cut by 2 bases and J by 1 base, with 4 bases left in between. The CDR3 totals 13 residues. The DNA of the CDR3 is TGTGCCAGCAGTTTACCCGGCACAGATACGCAGTATTTT. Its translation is CASSLPGTDTQYF.